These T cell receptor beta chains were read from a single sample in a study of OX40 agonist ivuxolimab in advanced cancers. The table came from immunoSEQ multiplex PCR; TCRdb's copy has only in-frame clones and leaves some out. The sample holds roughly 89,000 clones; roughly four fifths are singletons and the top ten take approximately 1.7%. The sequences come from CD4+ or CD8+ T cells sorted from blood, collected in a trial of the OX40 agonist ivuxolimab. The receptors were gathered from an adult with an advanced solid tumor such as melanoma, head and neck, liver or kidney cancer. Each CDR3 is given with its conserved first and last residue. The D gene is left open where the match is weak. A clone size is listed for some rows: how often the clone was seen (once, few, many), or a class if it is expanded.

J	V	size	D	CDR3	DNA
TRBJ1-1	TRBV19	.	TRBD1	CASSISAGGSWTEAFF	TGTGCCAGTAGTATATCTGCAGGGGGAAGTTGGACTGAAGCTTTCTTT
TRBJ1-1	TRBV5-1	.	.	CASSLRQGPGTEAFF	TGCGCCAGCAGCTTGCGGCAGGGGCCGGGCACTGAAGCTTTCTTT
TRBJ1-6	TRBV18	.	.	CASSPIRAQVGDSPLHF	TGTGCCAGCTCACCCATCAGGGCCCAAGTGGGCGATTCACCCCTCCACTTT
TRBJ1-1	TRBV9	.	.	CASSRARNTEAFF	TGTGCCAGCAGCCGCGCGAGAAACACTGAAGCTTTCTTT
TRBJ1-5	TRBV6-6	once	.	CASRDRDEPQHF	TGTGCCAGCAGAGACCGAGATGAGCCCCAGCATTTT
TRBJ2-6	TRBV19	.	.	CASLIVGANVLTF	TGTGCCTCCCTGATAGTAGGGGCCAACGTCCTGACTTTC
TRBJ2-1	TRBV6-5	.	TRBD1	CASSRDRERKREQFF	TGTGCCAGCAGTCGAGACAGGGAAAGGAAGCGTGAGCAGTTCTTC
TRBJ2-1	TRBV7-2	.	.	CASSFESGWLAASGQFF	TGTGCCAGCAGCTTTGAGTCGGGCTGGCTCGCTGCGTCGGGGCAGTTCTTC
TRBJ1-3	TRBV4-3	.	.	CASSQGGRYSGNTIYF	TGCGCCAGCAGCCAGGGGGGACGTTACTCTGGAAACACCATATATTTT
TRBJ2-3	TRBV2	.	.	CASSEGQGITDTQYF	TGTGCCAGCAGTGAAGGCCAGGGGATCACAGATACGCAGTATTTT
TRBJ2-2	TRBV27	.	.	CASSLGGPANTGELFF	TGTGCCAGCAGTTTGGGCGGCCCCGCGAACACCGGGGAGCTGTTTTTT
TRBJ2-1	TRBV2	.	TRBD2	CASRRTSGGAYNEQFF	TGTGCCAGCAGACGGACTAGCGGGGGAGCATACAATGAGCAGTTCTTC
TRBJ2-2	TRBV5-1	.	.	CASSLGQHTGELFF	TGCGCCAGCAGCTTGGGACAGCACACCGGGGAGCTGTTTTTT
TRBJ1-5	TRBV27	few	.	CASSPNRGQPQHF	TGTGCCAGCAGCCCAAATCGAGGTCAGCCCCAGCATTTT
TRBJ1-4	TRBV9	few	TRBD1	CASSGGQGSVTNEKLFF	TGTGCCAGCAGCGGCGGACAGGGCAGCGTTACTAATGAAAAACTGTTTTTT
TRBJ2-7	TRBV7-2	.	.	CASSLEVQSSYEQYF	TGTGCCAGCAGCCTAGAGGTACAGTCCTCCTACGAGCAGTACTTC
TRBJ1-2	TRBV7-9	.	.	CASRLAPDGENYGYTF	TGTGCCAGCAGGTTAGCACCGGACGGGGAAAACTATGGCTACACCTTC
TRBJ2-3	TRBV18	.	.	CASSPTTDTQYF	TGTGCCAGCTCACCTACAACAGATACGCAGTATTTT
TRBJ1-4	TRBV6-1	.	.	CASKRQDEKLFF	TGTGCCAGCAAGCGCCAAGATGAAAAACTGTTTTTT
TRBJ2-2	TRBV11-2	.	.	CASSLDFPTGELFF	TGTGCCAGCAGCTTAGATTTTCCCACCGGGGAGCTGTTTTTT
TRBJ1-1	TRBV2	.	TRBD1	CASRRTGRTEAFF	TGTGCCAGCAGGCGGACAGGAAGGACTGAAGCTTTCTTT
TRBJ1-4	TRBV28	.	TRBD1	CASSFTGGHEKLFF	TGTGCCAGCAGTTTCACAGGGGGTCATGAAAAACTGTTTTTT
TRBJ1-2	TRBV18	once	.	CASSPFREAEGYTF	TGTGCCAGCTCACCGTTCCGGGAGGCGGAGGGCTACACCTTC
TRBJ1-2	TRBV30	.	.	CAWSKGAPDYGYTF	TGTGCCTGGAGTAAAGGGGCCCCAGACTATGGCTACACCTTC
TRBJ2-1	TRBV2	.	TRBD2	CASSAGLAGELYGQFF	TGTGCCAGCAGTGCCGGACTAGCGGGGGAGCTCTACGGGCAGTTCTTC
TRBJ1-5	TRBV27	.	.	CASSQGPPPSNQPQHF	TGTGCCAGCAGTCAGGGGCCCCCCCCAAGCAATCAGCCCCAGCATTTT
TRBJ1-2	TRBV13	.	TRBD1	CASSLGLGGQGLYGYTF	TGTGCCAGCAGCTTAGGCCTGGGGGGACAGGGGCTCTATGGCTACACCTTC
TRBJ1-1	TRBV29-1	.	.	CSVEVGGNTEAFF	TGCAGCGTTGAGGTAGGGGGAAACACTGAAGCTTTCTTT
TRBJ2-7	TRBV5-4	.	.	CASSLGLEVEQYF	TGTGCCAGCAGCTTGGGACTAGAAGTCGAGCAGTACTTC
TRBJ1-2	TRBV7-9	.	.	CASSWNGRVRLDGYTF	TGTGCCAGCAGCTGGAACGGCAGGGTCCGTCTGGATGGCTACACCTTC
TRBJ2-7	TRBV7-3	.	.	CASSSAAGYEQYF	TGTGCCAGCAGCTCAGCAGCGGGCTACGAGCAGTACTTC
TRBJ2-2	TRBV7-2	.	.	CASSLIPGNTGELFF	TGTGCCAGCAGCTTAATTCCAGGGAACACCGGGGAGCTGTTTTTT
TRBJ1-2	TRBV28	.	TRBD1	CASSPSGQGYGYTF	TGTGCCAGCAGCCCCTCCGGACAGGGCTATGGCTACACCTTC
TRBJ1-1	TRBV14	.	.	CASSLNMNTEAFF	TGTGCCAGCAGTCTTAACATGAACACTGAAGCTTTCTTT
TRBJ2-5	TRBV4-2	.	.	CASSPVMEHQRETQYF	TGTGCCAGCAGCCCAGTAATGGAGCACCAGAGGGAGACCCAGTACTTC
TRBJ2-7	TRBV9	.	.	CASSDRDKSSYEQYF	TGTGCCAGCAGCGACCGGGACAAGTCCTCCTACGAGCAGTACTTC
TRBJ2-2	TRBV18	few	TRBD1	CASSPPGTARTGELFF	TGTGCCAGCTCACCACCGGGGACAGCTCGCACCGGGGAGCTGTTTTTT
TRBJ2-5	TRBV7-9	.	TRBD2	CASSPGLAGGHSETQYF	TGTGCCAGCAGCCCGGGGCTAGCGGGGGGCCATTCAGAGACCCAGTACTTC
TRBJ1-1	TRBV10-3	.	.	CAISESRAGANTEAFF	TGTGCCATCAGTGAGTCGAGGGCAGGGGCCAACACTGAAGCTTTCTTT
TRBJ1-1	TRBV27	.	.	CASTYSGRIGTEAFF	TGTGCCAGCACCTACTCAGGTCGAATCGGCACTGAAGCTTTCTTT
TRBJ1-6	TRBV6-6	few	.	CASSSVTGLDSPLHF	TGTGCCAGCAGTTCCGTGACAGGTTTAGATTCACCCCTCCACTTT
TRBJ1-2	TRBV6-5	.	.	CATKTPGHSSGYTF	TGTGCCACTAAGACGCCGGGACATTCTAGCGGCTACACCTTC
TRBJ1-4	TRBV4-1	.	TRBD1	CASSLTGTGSEKLFF	TGCGCCAGCAGCCTTACCGGGACAGGGAGCGAAAAACTGTTTTTT
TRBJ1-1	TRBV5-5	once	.	CASSLVDSEAFF	TGTGCCAGCAGCTTGGTAGACAGTGAAGCTTTCTTT